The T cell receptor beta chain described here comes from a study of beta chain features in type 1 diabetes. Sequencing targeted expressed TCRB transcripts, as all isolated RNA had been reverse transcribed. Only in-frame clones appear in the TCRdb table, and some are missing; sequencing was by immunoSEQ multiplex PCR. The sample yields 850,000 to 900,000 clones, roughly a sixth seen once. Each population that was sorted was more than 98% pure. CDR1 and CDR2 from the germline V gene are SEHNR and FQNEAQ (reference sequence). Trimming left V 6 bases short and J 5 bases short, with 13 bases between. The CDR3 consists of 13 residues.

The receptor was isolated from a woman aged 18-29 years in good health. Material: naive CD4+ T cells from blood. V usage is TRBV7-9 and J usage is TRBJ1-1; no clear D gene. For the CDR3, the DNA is TGTGCCAGCAGAAAAGTGGGGTGGACTGAAGCTTTCTTT. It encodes CASRKVGWTEAFF.